This T cell receptor beta chain was identified during a study of blood T cell repertoires in COVID-19. Study-level background: T cells, B-cell-depleted T cells, or PBMCs provided the cDNA or gDNA that served as material.

TCRdb's table, derived via immunoSEQ multiplex PCR, lists solely in-frame clones and lacks some. The table includes roughly 250,000 clones, approximately 80% detected once. Germline values: CDR1 MNHEY, CDR2 SMNVEV (reference sequence). There are 13 residues in the CDR3. V lost 6 bases and J 0 bases, leaving 8 bases between the germline ends. The receptor's source is a woman between 55 and 75 years old with active or convalescent COVID-19. The chain links TRBV27 to TRBJ1-1, with D unresolved. Source material: peripheral blood. Written as DNA, the CDR3 is TGTGCCAGCAGACCGGGATTGAACACTGAAGCTTTCTTT. Translated: CASRPGLNTEAFF.